This record covers a single TCR beta chain. Antigen: not known. The sample belongs to a study of molecular identifiers for immune sequencing clone quantification. The study's findings and limits: Detectable among roughly 920,000 naive cells, according to reports, was Jurkat TCR RNA spiked in from one cell.

Trimming took 4 bases from V and 5 from J, leaving 12 bases between them. Germline CDR1 is MDHEN and CDR2 is SYDVKM. The CDR3 length is 14 residues. TCRdb analysed the PCR reads with MiXCR anew, one entry per CDR3 protein. The sample includes nearly 650,000 distinct CDR3 sequences, about 25% of them seen just once. Material: naive CD8+ T cells from blood, with Jurkat cell RNA spiked in. The subset denotes: FACS-sorted CD8+CD4-CCR7+CD45RA+ naive T cells. This sequence originates from a human donor in good health. Some libraries in this study had Jurkat cell RNA spiked in. This sequence joins TRBV28 and TRBJ1-5; D might be TRBD1 (5 bases). CDR3 sequence reads: CASSSALGDQPQHF. Here the CDR3 DNA reads TGTGCCAGCAGTTCAGCCCTAGGGGATCAGCCCCAGCATTTT.